The 27 T cell receptor beta chains below all came from one sample that was sequenced in a study of molecular identifiers for immune sequencing clone quantification. TCRdb re-called the PCR reads with MiXCR, one entry per CDR3 protein. The table has around 460,000 distinct CDR3 sequences, about 26% seen once. Sequencing input: naive CD8+ T cells from blood, with Jurkat cell RNA spiked in. Subset indicated: FACS-sorted CD8+CD4-CCR7+CD45RA+ naive T cells. The receptor set was obtained from a human donor in good health. Some libraries in this study had Jurkat cell RNA spiked in.

The chain uses TRBV28 and TRBJ1-1, with no clear D. The CDR3 contains 16 residues. Trimming cost V 4 bases and J 0 bases, with 15 bases left between them. The germline V gene encodes CDR1 MDHEN and CDR2 SYDVKM. CDR3 nucleotide sequence: TGTGCCAGCAGTTCCCGGGTCCTTGGTATGAACACTGAAGCTTTCTTT. Translated: CASSSRVLGMNTEAFF.

This clonotype was seen only a few times. V usage is TRBV28 and J usage is TRBJ1-4; possible D gene TRBD1, 6 bases. CDR1 is MDHEN, CDR2 SYDVKM, per germline. This CDR3 is built from 18 residues. Trimming left V 4 bases short and J 0 bases short, with 18 bases between. CDR3 in amino acids: CASSYTGYRDATNEKLFF. The CDR3 DNA follows: TGTGCCAGCAGTTACACAGGGTATCGGGACGCAACTAATGAAAAACTGTTTTTT.

At least ten counts were recorded for this clonotype. The V call is TRBV7-9, the J call TRBJ1-1, with a possible D match to TRBD1 (6 bases). The CDR3 spans 15 residues. Germline lookup yields CDR1 SEHNR and CDR2 FQNEAQ (reference sequence). V gave up 4 bases and J gave up 11 bases, with 23 bases separating them. In DNA form, the CDR3 reads TGTGCCAGCAGCTCTCCCCGGGACACGCCCCTTGATGCTTTCTTT. Translation gives CASSSPRDTPLDAFF.

This clonotype was found a few times. CDR3 in amino acids: CASSEQGFDTQYF. The CDR3 DNA is TGTGCCAGCAGCGAACAGGGCTTTGATACGCAGTATTTT. The chain employs TRBV9 and TRBJ2-3, with D possibly matching TRBD1 (6 bases). Trimming stripped 3 bases from V and 6 bases from J, with 11 bases between. Per germline, CDR1 SGDLS and CDR2 YYNGEE. This CDR3 region has 13 residues.

This clonotype was observed at least ten times. The chain combines TRBV4-1 with TRBJ2-3; 8 positions agree with TRBD1. From germline, CDR1 is MGHRA and CDR2 YSYEKL. This CDR3 region has 15 residues. Unmatched junction bases numbered 6, after V lost 4 bases and J lost 3 bases. The CDR3 here is CASSRSTGETDTQYF. In DNA form, the CDR3 reads TGCGCCAGCAGCCGATCGACAGGGGAAACAGATACGCAGTATTTT.

DNA of the CDR3: TGCGCCAGCAGCCAAGATTGGACACCATCCTATAATTCACCCCTCCACTTT. This codes for CASSQDWTPSYNSPLHF. V gene TRBV4-1 combines with J gene TRBJ1-6, with D perhaps TRBD1 (5 bases). V lost 0 bases and J 1 base, leaving 10 bases between the germline ends. Germline V lookup: CDR1 MGHRA, CDR2 YSYEKL. This CDR3 region has 17 residues.

This clonotype has only a few counts. No conserved phenylalanine or tryptophan is present at the end of the CDR3, so a read error is the likely explanation. This chain uses TRBV7-8 with TRBJ2-6, with D unclear. The V and J ends lost 2 bases and 6 bases respectively, with 5 bases between them. The CDR3 sequence is 13 residues long. CDR1 is SGHVS and CDR2 is FQNEAQ in the germline V gene. The CDR3 region has the DNA TGTGCCAGCAGCTTATATGCGGCCAACGTCCTGACTTGC. Translating it yields CASSLYAANVLTC.

This clonotype occurred a few times. V usage is TRBV12-3 or TRBV12-4 and J usage is TRBJ2-7; 7 bases are shared with TRBD1. The CDR3 totals 15 residues. V shed 5 bases and J 6 bases; nucleotides not matched to a gene: 13. This CDR3 reads CASSSYLGQPFEQYF. The CDR3 nucleotides are TGTGCCAGCAGTAGTTATTTGGGACAGCCCTTCGAGCAGTACTTC.

This clonotype was counted only a few times. The chain recombines TRBV2 with TRBJ2-1; D may correspond to TRBD1 or TRBD2 (5 bases each). Germline V CDR1 and CDR2: SNHLY, FYNNEI. Between the trimmed V and J ends, which lost 0 bases and 7 bases, there was a span of 19 bases. The CDR3 is 17 residues long. The CDR3 reads CASSEAGVQGGRNEQFF. CDR3 DNA sequence: TGTGCCAGCAGTGAAGCGGGGGTCCAGGGTGGGCGGAATGAGCAGTTCTTC.

The table lists this clonotype with many counts. The rearrangement uses TRBV5-6 and TRBJ1-5, with no clear D. The germline CDR1 and CDR2 sequences are SGHDT and YYEEEE. This CDR3 spans 13 amino acids. The V and J ends lost 4 bases and 7 bases respectively, with 12 bases between them. The CDR3 is CASSRGYGQPQHF. DNA of the CDR3: TGTGCCAGCAGCCGCGGCTATGGCCAGCCCCAGCATTTT.

This clonotype was seen repeatedly, ten times or more. The genes are TRBV4-2 and TRBJ2-3; no clear D. Looked up from germline, CDR1 is LGHNA and CDR2 is YNFKEQ. With 0 bases removed from V and 5 bases from J, the gap between germline ends came to 6 bases. CDR3 length: 13 residues. This CDR3 is CASSQDRRDTQYF. Here the CDR3 DNA reads TGTGCCAGCAGCCAAGACAGGCGAGATACGCAGTATTTT.

This clonotype was picked up one time. Since no conserved phenylalanine or tryptophan closes the CDR3, a read error is the likely cause. CDR3 region: CASSWRQGAYEQYY. In nucleotides, the CDR3 is TGTGCCAGCAGTTGGCGACAGGGGGCCTACGAGCAGTACTAC. This chain links TRBV27 with TRBJ2-7, with TRBD1 matching over 9 bases. J was trimmed by 2 bases and V by 4 bases; bases with no gene match: 3. The CDR3 totals 14 residues. Germline V gives CDR1 MNHEY, CDR2 SMNVEV (reference sequence).

This clonotype was counted only a few times. This chain links TRBV4-1 with TRBJ2-7, with D maybe TRBD1 (9 bases). CDR3 size: 18 residues. Deletions cut 4 bases from V and 1 base from J, with 23 bases between. CDR1 and CDR2 from the germline V gene are MGHRA and YSYEKL. CDR3 DNA: TGCGCCAGCAGCCCGGCCGGCGGACAGGGGACTAGTTCCTACGAGCAGTACTTC. Its translation is CASSPAGGQGTSSYEQYF.

This clonotype was detected ten times or more. V gene TRBV2 combines with J gene TRBJ2-3; D remains ambiguous. Germline V gene data show CDR1 as SNHLY and CDR2 as FYNNEI. The V gene lost 5 bases and the J gene lost 0 bases, with 15 bases spanning the gap. The CDR3 totals 16 residues. As DNA, the CDR3 is TGTGCCAGCAGTACCTCACGGATCCATAGCACAGATACGCAGTATTTT. It specifies CASSTSRIHSTDTQYF.

Notes on this clonotype: The germline gene is not matched at one end of the junction; a read error may be the cause. V is TRBV6-8 and J is TRBJ2-3; 12 bases fit TRBD2. The V gene's germline CDR1 is MNHGY and CDR2 SAAAGT. CDR3 length: 19 amino acids. CDR3 region: CASSYHFLAGGASTDMQYF. The DNA of the CDR3 is TGTGCCAGCAGTTACCATTTCCTAGCGGGAGGGGCTAGCACAGATATGCAGTATTTT.

The chain couples TRBV20-1 to TRBJ2-1; 7 bases are a match to TRBD2. CDR1 is DFQATT, CDR2 SNEGSKA, per germline (reference sequence). V lost 0 bases and J lost 8; bases outside the gene matches: 16. The CDR3 is made up of 17 amino acids. DNA for the CDR3: TGCAGTGCTAGAGAAGAACTAGCGATCTCAATAGTGGATGAGCAGTTCTTC. Protein product: CSAREELAISIVDEQFF.

This clonotype has only one observation. This may be a read error, as it is one base from a much larger clone. It is likely a read error, because the conserved phenylalanine at the end of the CDR3 is missing. The genes are TRBV11-1 and TRBJ2-3; 9 positions match TRBD2. The CDR3 length is 15 residues. Per germline, CDR1 SGHAT and CDR2 FQDESV (reference sequence). Trimming took 4 bases from V and 5 from J; bases not matched to a gene: 7. The CDR3 bases are TGTGCCAGCAGCTATAGCGGGAGTTCTGGAGATACGCAGTATCTT. Translation: CASSYSGSSGDTQYL.

V is TRBV3-1 and J is TRBJ1-3; D is unresolved. The length of the CDR3 is 13 residues. CDR1 and CDR2 from the germline V gene are LGHDT and YNNKEL (reference sequence). Trimming cost V 6 bases and J 2 bases, with 8 bases left between them. CDR3 coding DNA: TGTGCCAGCAGACCCGGGCCTGGAAACACCATATATTTT. It yields the protein CASRPGPGNTIYF. Looking up the rest from reference TRBV3-1 and TRBJ1-3 gives the full variable domain: DTAVSQTPKYLVTQMGNDKSIKCEQNLGHDTMYWYKQDSKKFLKIMFSYNNKELIINETVPNRFSPKSPDKAHLNLHINSLELGDSAVYFCASRPGPGNTIYFGEGSWLTVV.

The J gene is TRBJ1-4, the V gene TRBV20-1; D is uncertain. The CDR3 totals 13 residues. V lost 2 bases and J lost 8, with 12 bases in between. The germline V gene encodes CDR1 DFQATT and CDR2 SNEGSKA (reference sequence). The CDR3 sequence is CSARPGGEEKLFF. CDR3 bases: TGCAGTGCTAGACCCGGCGGGGAGGAAAAACTGTTTTTT.

The table lists this clonotype with a few counts. This sequence joins TRBV6-1 and TRBJ2-3; D unresolved. Germline values: CDR1 MNHNS, CDR2 SASEGT. The CDR3 runs to 16 residues. V was pared by 7 bases and J by 2 bases, with 19 bases between. The CDR3 DNA sequence: TGTGCCAGCACAGAGAACAAGAATCCCTACACAGATACGCAGTATTTT. Translated, it gives CASTENKNPYTDTQYF.

Remarks on this clonotype: The missing conserved phenylalanine or tryptophan at the end of this CDR3 makes a read error likely. J is TRBJ1-2 and V is TRBV15, with unresolved D. Germline CDR1 LNHNV, CDR2 YYDKDF (reference sequence). This CDR3 comprises 14 residues. Trimming pared 4 bases from V and 7 bases from J, leaving 16 bases between. CDR3 amino acids: CATSKDAGRSGYTI. The CDR3 nucleotides are TGTGCCACCAGCAAGGACGCGGGGAGAAGTGGCTACACCATC.

This clonotype was seen only a few times. This chain uses TRBV20-1 with TRBJ2-3; no clear D gene. CDR1 DFQATT and CDR2 SNEGSKA come from the germline V gene (reference sequence). The V and J ends lost 0 bases and 2 bases respectively, with 21 bases between them. There are 18 residues in the CDR3. CDR3 region: CSARDPLVGGALTDTQYF. Written as DNA, the CDR3 is TGCAGTGCTAGAGATCCCCTAGTGGGCGGAGCCCTCACAGATACGCAGTATTTT.

This clonotype was seen many times. The chain's CDR3 is CASSPSGAFFYEQYF. CDR3 sequence (DNA): TGTGCCAGCAGCCCAAGTGGCGCTTTTTTTTACGAGCAGTACTTC. The V gene is TRBV9, the J gene TRBJ2-7; no firm D call. Germline V gene lookup returns CDR1 SGDLS and CDR2 YYNGEE. The CDR3 runs to 15 residues. V lost 4 bases, J lost 4 bases, and 18 bases lay in between.

Comment on this clonotype: The junction does not match germline at one end; this may be a read error. J is TRBJ1-1 and V is TRBV30; D is uncertain. This CDR3 is 13 amino acids long. Germline assignment: CDR1 GTSNPN and CDR2 SVGIG (reference sequence). The CDR3 reads CAWGFGVNTEAFF. The CDR3 bases are TGTGCCTGGGGTTTTGGAGTGAACACTGAAGCCTTCTTT. The whole variable domain, filled in from reference TRBV30 and TRBJ1-1, reads SQTIHQWPATLVQPVGSPLSLECTVEGTSNPNLYWYRQAAGRGLQLLFYSVGIGQISSEVPQNLSASRPQDRQFILSSKKLLLSDSGFYLCAWGFGVNTEAFFGQGTRLTVV.

This clonotype was detected many times. The chain uses TRBV9 and TRBJ1-1; 8 positions match TRBD1. Trimming removed 7 bases from V and 5 bases from J; junction bases left unmatched: 10. The CDR3 is 14 amino acids. The V gene's germline CDR1 is SGDLS and CDR2 YYNGEE. CDR3 in DNA: TGTGCCAGCGAACCCGTACAGGGGGGGACTGAAGCTTTCTTT. This codes for CASEPVQGGTEAFF.

This clonotype has a count of ten or more. The genes are TRBV7-9 and TRBJ2-4, with D maybe TRBD1 (6 bases). With 1 base removed from V and 5 bases from J, the gap between germline ends came to 18 bases. Germline CDR1 is SEHNR and CDR2 is FQNEAQ (reference sequence). The CDR3 extends over 17 amino acids. CDR3 loop: CASSLVQGEWSENIQYF. The CDR3 DNA sequence: TGTGCCAGCAGCTTAGTACAGGGCGAATGGTCCGAAAACATTCAGTACTTC.

The V gene is TRBV19, the J gene TRBJ2-5, with 13 bases aligning to TRBD2. The CDR3 has 18 amino acids. Per the germline V gene, CDR1 is LNHDA and CDR2 is SQIVND (reference sequence). The V and J ends lost 5 bases and 1 base, in that order; junction bases with no gene match: 10. The CDR3 protein is CASSQGTSGKTSQETQYF. In DNA form, the CDR3 reads TGTGCCAGTAGTCAGGGGACTAGCGGGAAGACCTCCCAAGAGACCCAGTACTTC.